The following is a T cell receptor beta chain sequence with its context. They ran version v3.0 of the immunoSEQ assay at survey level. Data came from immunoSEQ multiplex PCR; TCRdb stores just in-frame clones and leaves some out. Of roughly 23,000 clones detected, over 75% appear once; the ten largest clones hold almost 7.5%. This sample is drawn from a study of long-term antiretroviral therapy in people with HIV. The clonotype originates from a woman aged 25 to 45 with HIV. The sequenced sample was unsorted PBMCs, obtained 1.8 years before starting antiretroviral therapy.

CDR3 region: CASRWTGGSGYTF. DNA of the CDR3: TGTGCCAGCAGATGGACGGGAGGGTCTGGCTACACCTTC. This chain uses TRBV28 with TRBJ1-2, with unresolved D. The CDR3 loop spans 13 amino acids. With 6 bases removed from V and 7 bases from J, the gap between germline ends came to 15 bases. Germline-derived CDR1 and CDR2 are MDHEN and SYDVKM.